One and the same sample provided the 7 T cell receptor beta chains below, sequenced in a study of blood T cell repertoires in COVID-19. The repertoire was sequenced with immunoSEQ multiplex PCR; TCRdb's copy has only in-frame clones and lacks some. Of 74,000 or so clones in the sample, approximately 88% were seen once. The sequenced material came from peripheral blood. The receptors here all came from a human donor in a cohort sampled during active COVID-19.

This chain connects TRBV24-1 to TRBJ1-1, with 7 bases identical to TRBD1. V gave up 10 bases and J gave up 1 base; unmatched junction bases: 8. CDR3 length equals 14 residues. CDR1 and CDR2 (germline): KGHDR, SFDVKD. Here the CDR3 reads CATQQGHGNTEAFF. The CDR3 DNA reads TGTGCCACACAACAGGGGCATGGGAACACTGAAGCTTTCTTT.

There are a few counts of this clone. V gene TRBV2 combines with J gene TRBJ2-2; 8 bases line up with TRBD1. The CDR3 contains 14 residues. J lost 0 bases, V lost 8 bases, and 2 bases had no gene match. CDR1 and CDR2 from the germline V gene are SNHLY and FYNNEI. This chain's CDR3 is CASRTGPNTGELFF. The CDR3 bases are TGTGCCAGCCGGACAGGGCCGAACACCGGGGAGCTGTTTTTT.

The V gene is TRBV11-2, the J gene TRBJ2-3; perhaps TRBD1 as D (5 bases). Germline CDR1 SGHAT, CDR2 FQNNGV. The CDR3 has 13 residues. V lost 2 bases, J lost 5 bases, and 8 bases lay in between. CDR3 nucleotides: TGTGCCAGCAGCTTAAGTAGGGGAGATACGCAGTATTTT. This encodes CASSLSRGDTQYF.

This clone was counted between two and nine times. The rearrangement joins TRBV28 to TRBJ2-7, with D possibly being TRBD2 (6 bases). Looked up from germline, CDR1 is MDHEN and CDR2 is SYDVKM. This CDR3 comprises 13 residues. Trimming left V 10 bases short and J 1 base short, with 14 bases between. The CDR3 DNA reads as TGTGCCACCTGGAGGGACGGATCCTACGAGCAGTACTTC. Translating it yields CATWRDGSYEQYF.

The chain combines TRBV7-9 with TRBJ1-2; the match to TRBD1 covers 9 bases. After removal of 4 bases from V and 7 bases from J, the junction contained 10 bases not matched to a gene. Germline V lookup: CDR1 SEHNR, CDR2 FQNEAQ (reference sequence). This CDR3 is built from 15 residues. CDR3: CASSSRDRAKSGYTF. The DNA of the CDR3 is TGTGCCAGCAGCTCACGGGACAGGGCCAAAAGTGGCTACACCTTC.

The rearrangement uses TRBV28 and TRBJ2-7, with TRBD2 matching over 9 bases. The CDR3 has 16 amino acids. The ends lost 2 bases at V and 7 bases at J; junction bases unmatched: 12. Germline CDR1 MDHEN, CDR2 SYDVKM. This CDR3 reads CASSLPLAGSMMEQYF. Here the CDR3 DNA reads TGTGCCAGCAGTTTACCACTAGCGGGCTCCATGATGGAGCAGTACTTC.

CDR3 bases: TGTGCCAGCAGCCAGGGAGGCGCCGGTAACTATGGCTACACCTTC. Amino acids: CASSQGGAGNYGYTF. The chain recombines TRBV5-4 with TRBJ1-2, with D tentatively TRBD1 (5 bases). This CDR3 contains 15 residues. The germline V gene encodes CDR1 SGHNT and CDR2 YYREEE (reference sequence). Trimming took off 4 bases at V and 1 base at J, with 14 bases between the two ends. The variable domain in full, with the rest retrieved from reference TRBV5-4 and TRBJ1-2, is ETGVTQSPTHLIKTRGQQVTLRCSSQSGHNTVSWYQQALGQGPQFIFQYYREEENGRGNFPPRFSGLQFPNYSSELNVNALELDDSALYLCASSQGGAGNYGYTFGSGTRLTVV.